This is a list of T cell receptor beta chains from one sample in a study of blood T cell repertoires in COVID-19. Produced via immunoSEQ multiplex PCR; TCRdb's table is partial and in-frame only. The data show fewer than 30,000 clones, 85% to 90% seen once. Sequencing was done on a sample of peripheral blood. The receptors originated from a human donor in a cohort sampled during active COVID-19. Each CDR3 is given with its conserved first and last residue. D genes are given only for firm matches.

J,V,D,DNA,CDR3
TRBJ2-1,TRBV7-2,NA,TGTGCCAGCAGCTTAACCCCGGGGGCCTACAATGAGCAGTTCTTC,CASSLTPGAYNEQFF
TRBJ1-1,TRBV18,TRBD1,TGTGCCAGCTCAGAAACAGGGGGGGAGTCGGACACTGAAGCTTTCTTT,CASSETGGESDTEAFF
TRBJ2-7,TRBV6-6,NA,TGTGCCAGCAGTTACTCGTCGGCACGGGTCGAGCAGTACTTC,CASSYSSARVEQYF
TRBJ2-7,TRBV10-3,NA,TGTGCCATCAGTCAGAGGGTCGAGCAGTACTTC,CAISQRVEQYF
TRBJ1-1,TRBV3-1/TRBV3-2,TRBD1,TGTGCCAGCACCCGACAGGGGACGAACACTGAAGCTTTCTTT,CASTRQGTNTEAFF
TRBJ1-4,TRBV28,TRBD1,TGTGCCAGCAGTATGGACAGGGGGCCGGATGTTAGTGAAAAACTGTTTTTT,CASSMDRGPDVSEKLFF
TRBJ2-1,TRBV6-5,TRBD2,TGTGCCAGCAGACTAGCGGGGGGATCCTACAATGAGCAGTTCTTC,CASRLAGGSYNEQFF
TRBJ1-5,TRBV6-2/TRBV6-3,NA,TGTGCCAGCAGCGGTCCGGGGTTGAATCAGCCCCAGCATTTT,CASSGPGLNQPQHF
TRBJ2-5,TRBV4-3,TRBD2,TGCGCCAGCAGCCTTTTAGCGGGGGGGATTGGAGAGACCCAGTACTTC,CASSLLAGGIGETQYF
TRBJ1-1,TRBV6-6,NA,TGTGCCAGTCGGGGGGATACGGCTTTCTTT,CASRGDTAFF
TRBJ2-7,TRBV5-1,TRBD2,TGCGCCAGCAGCCGTGCTAGCGGGGCTAAGATCTACGAGCAGTACTTC,CASSRASGAKIYEQYF
TRBJ2-1,TRBV9,NA,TGTGCCAGCAGCGGGACGCAGGGCTCCCACAATGAGCAGTTCTTC,CASSGTQGSHNEQFF
TRBJ2-2,TRBV7-3,TRBD1,TGTGCCAGCAGCCGGACAGGGAGCACCGGGGAGCTGTTTTTT,CASSRTGSTGELFF
TRBJ2-5,TRBV4-2,TRBD2,TGTGCCAGCAGCCGAGCCGCCGACCAGCATAGCGGGGGGATGAAGACCCAGTACTTC,CASSRAADQHSGGMKTQYF
TRBJ1-1,TRBV7-2,NA,TGTGCCAGCGAGTTGGGGGGTCTGAACACTGAAGCTTTCTTT,CASELGGLNTEAFF
TRBJ2-3,TRBV18,NA,TGTGCCAGCTCCCCACGGACACCACAGGGCACAGATACGCAGTATTTT,CASSPRTPQGTDTQYF
TRBJ1-1,TRBV7-9,NA,TGTGCCAGCAGCTTGGTCGACAGTGAAGCTTTCTTT,CASSLVDSEAFF
TRBJ2-3,TRBV9,NA,TGTGCCAGCAGCGCCCAAGGAGGCCTATCTCTTAGCACGGATACGCAGTATTTT,CASSAQGGLSLSTDTQYF
TRBJ1-5,TRBV7-2,NA,TGTGCCAGCAGCCCGCGACAGGGCAATCAGCCCCAGCATTTT,CASSPRQGNQPQHF
TRBJ1-5,TRBV2,TRBD1,TGTGCCAGCAGGGGACAGGGATTATTTTATAGCAATCAGCCCCAGCATTTT,CASRGQGLFYSNQPQHF
TRBJ2-2,TRBV6-5,NA,TGTGCCAGCAGGCCCAGGCCTAACACCGGGGAGCTGTTTTTT,CASRPRPNTGELFF
TRBJ2-7,TRBV18,TRBD1,TGTGCCAGCTCAACAGACAGGGACCACGAGCAGTACTTC,CASSTDRDHEQYF
TRBJ2-5,TRBV7-9,NA,TGTGCCAGCAGCTTAGTAGTTTCCCAAGAGACCCAGTACTTC,CASSLVVSQETQYF